This T cell receptor beta chain was captured in a study of T cells in Graves' hyperthyroidism and ophthalmopathy. Trimming pared 2 bases from V and 2 bases from J, leaving 7 bases between. The CDR3 totals 13 residues. This clonotype was found many times. No antigen is known for it. RNA transcripts yielded amplified TCR beta CDR3 regions. In the first-round RT-PCR of the TCR CDR3, the HTBI primer set was used. Via MiXCR, TCRdb re-called the multiplex PCR reads, giving one row per CDR3 protein. Of approximately 520,000 distinct CDR3 sequences listed, around 21% were seen once; the top ten hold around a quarter. Study findings and constraints: Expanded thyroid clonotypes (above 0.001) were mostly also found in blood.

The V gene is TRBV12-3 or TRBV12-4, the J gene TRBJ2-7; D call uncertain. This TCR derives from a young man with Graves' hyperthyroidism. Sequenced material: blood. CDR3 DNA: TGTGCCAGCAGTTTAAAAGTAACCTACGAGCAGTACTTC. Encoded protein: CASSLKVTYEQYF.